This TCR beta chain was profiled in a study of shared clonotypes between healthy human individuals. Study context: In total, the donors were a couple of women and a few men aged 18 to 49.

This clone was counted only a few times. Some clones are missing from TCRdb's copy, which holds only in-frame ones; the method was immunoSEQ multiplex PCR. The sample holds about 700,000 clones, just over 90% seen once. Naive CD8 cells lacked CD45RO and underwent positive selection for CCR7, leaving out terminally differentiated effector memory CD45RA+ cells. Germline V gives CDR1 MNHEY, CDR2 SVGAGI. Trimming shortened V by 2 bases and J by 3 bases, and 8 bases separated the two germline ends. CDR3 size: 13 residues. This sequence joins TRBV6-5 and TRBJ2-7; no clear D. The sample consisted of naive CD8+ T cells sorted from blood. The receptor comes from a man aged 25-40 years in good health. The CDR3 sequence is CASSYDRYYEQYF. DNA for the CDR3: TGTGCCAGCAGTTACGACCGATACTACGAGCAGTACTTC.